A single sample is the source of the 24 T cell receptor beta chains below, sequenced in a study of cytomegalovirus exposure and HLA in healthy donors. Both 60 Vbeta primers and 13 Jbeta primers went into the PCR. TCRdb's table, derived via immunoSEQ multiplex PCR, lists solely in-frame clones and lacks some. This sample yields 100,000 to 150,000 clones, of which 10% are seen a single time; 4.6% belongs to the top ten. The sequencing sample was made of PBMCs. These receptors were collected from a woman in her late teens or twenties in good health and CMV-seropositive.

This clone was detected only a few times. The chain uses TRBV30 and TRBJ1-1; D is uncertain. The germline gives CDR1 GTSNPN, CDR2 SVGIG (reference sequence). Trimming removed 4 bases from V and 5 bases from J, with 8 bases in between. This CDR3 spans 11 amino acids. The CDR3 loop is CAWTLRTEAFF. The CDR3 DNA is TGTGCCTGGACTTTGAGGACTGAAGCTTTCTTT.

This clone was picked up a small number of times. The chain couples TRBV19 to TRBJ1-2; D remains unclear. V was cut by 7 bases and J by 8 bases, with 20 bases left in between. The CDR3 sequence is 14 residues long. CDR1 and CDR2 from the germline V gene are LNHDA and SQIVND (reference sequence). CDR3 amino acids: CASTNAAEGGGYTF. The CDR3 DNA is TGTGCCAGTACCAATGCGGCAGAGGGAGGGGGCTACACCTTC.

The rearrangement joins TRBV4-2 to TRBJ1-4; 7 bases line up with TRBD1. The CDR3 has 17 residues. J was trimmed by 5 bases and V by 1 base; bases with no gene match: 10. Germline CDR1 and CDR2: LGHNA and YNFKEQ. CDR3 in DNA: TGTGCCAGCAGCCAAGGAGTAGGGGGCGGTATAAATGAAAAACTGTTTTTT. Amino acid sequence: CASSQGVGGGINEKLFF.

J is TRBJ1-2 and V is TRBV5-1; TRBD1 aligns across 8 bases. CDR3 length: 15 amino acids. The J segment lost 3 bases and the V segment lost 0 bases, leaving 4 bases of the junction unmatched. The germline gives CDR1 SGHRS, CDR2 YFSETQ. CDR3 loop: CASSLGSGGDYGYTF. In DNA form, the CDR3 reads TGCGCCAGCAGCTTGGGGTCAGGGGGCGACTATGGCTACACCTTC.

There are a few counts of this clone. The chain links TRBV5-6 to TRBJ1-1; weak D call: TRBD1 (6 bases). CDR3 length: 14 residues. V lost 2 bases and J 3 bases, leaving 11 bases between the germline ends. In germline, CDR1 is SGHDT, CDR2 YYEEEE. Written as DNA, the CDR3 is TGTGCCAGCAGCTTACAGGGAAGGTACACTGAAGCTTTCTTT. Its translation: CASSLQGRYTEAFF.

This clone was detected only a few times. The V gene is TRBV6-6, the J gene TRBJ2-7, with 8 bases aligning to TRBD1. Germline CDR1 is MNHNY and CDR2 is SVGAGI (reference sequence). Unmatched junction bases numbered 5, after V lost 0 bases and J lost 4 bases. The CDR3 length is 15 residues. The CDR3 region has the DNA TGTGCCAGCAGTTACTCCGGGACAGGATTGTACGAGCAGTACTTC. As protein: CASSYSGTGLYEQYF.

The chain links TRBV4-1 to TRBJ1-2, with D possibly matching TRBD1 (5 bases). In germline, CDR1 is MGHRA, CDR2 YSYEKL. This CDR3 contains 13 residues. Trimming left V 2 bases short and J 2 bases short, with 6 bases between. The CDR3 sequence is CASSQRGNYGYTF. The CDR3 nucleotides are TGCGCCAGCAGCCAACGGGGGAACTATGGCTACACCTTC.

The chain joins TRBV28 to TRBJ1-2, with TRBD1 matching 11 bases. CDR1 and CDR2 from the germline V gene are MDHEN and SYDVKM. With 4 bases clipped from V and 6 bases from J, the junction kept 1 base outside the gene matches. This CDR3 has 13 residues. The CDR3 spells CASSSGQGDGYTF. The CDR3 DNA follows: TGTGCCAGCAGTTCGGGACAGGGGGATGGCTACACCTTC.

This chain connects TRBV6-5 to TRBJ2-7; TRBD1 agrees at 9 bases. CDR1 is MNHEY and CDR2 is SVGAGI in the germline V gene. CDR3 size: 15 residues. V shed 5 bases, J shed 4 bases, and the junction held 9 bases outside the gene matches. Here the CDR3 reads CASSRSGTGSYEQYF. The CDR3 nucleotides are TGTGCCAGCAGTCGATCCGGGACAGGGAGTTACGAGCAGTACTTC.

This clone was picked up a small number of times. This chain joins TRBV6-5 and TRBJ1-4, with 7 bases lining up with TRBD1. Trimming at V came to 0 bases and at J to 3 bases, leaving 1 base not matched to a gene. This CDR3 contains 15 residues. CDR1 and CDR2 (germline): MNHEY, SVGAGI. The CDR3 region is CASSYSTGSNEKLFF. CDR3 coding DNA: TGTGCCAGCAGTTACTCGACAGGGTCTAATGAAAAACTGTTTTTT.

This clone was detected a few times. V usage is TRBV19 and J usage is TRBJ1-5; D remains ambiguous. The CDR3 runs 16 residues. Between the trimmed V and J ends, which lost 7 bases and 0 bases, there was a span of 16 bases. Per the germline V gene, CDR1 is LNHDA and CDR2 is SQIVND (reference sequence). This chain's CDR3 is CASTNSAGYSNQPQHF. For the CDR3, the DNA is TGTGCCAGTACCAACTCCGCCGGTTATAGCAATCAGCCCCAGCATTTT.

The chain is built from TRBV6-1 and TRBJ1-1, with D possibly being TRBD1 (6 bases). The CDR3 runs 15 residues. V was clipped by 0 bases and J by 3 bases, with 11 bases between them. The germline V gene encodes CDR1 MNHNS and CDR2 SASEGT. The CDR3 sequence: CASSEAGHTDTEAFF. The CDR3 DNA reads TGTGCCAGCAGTGAAGCGGGACACACAGACACTGAAGCTTTCTTT.

The chain carries TRBV2 and TRBJ2-7, with 9 bases aligning to TRBD2. There are 15 residues in the CDR3. V lost 6 bases to trimming and J lost 0 bases; unmatched junction nucleotides: 6. Germline V gives CDR1 SNHLY, CDR2 FYNNEI. The CDR3 loop reads CASRTRLAVSYEQYF. CDR3 bases: TGTGCCAGCAGGACCCGACTAGCGGTCTCCTACGAGCAGTACTTC. Drawing the rest from reference TRBV2 and TRBJ2-7, the complete variable domain is EPEVTQTPSHQVTQMGQEVILRCVPISNHLYFYWYRQILGQKVEFLVSFYNNEISEKSEIFDDQFSVERPDGSNFTLKIRSTKLEDSAMYFCASRTRLAVSYEQYFGPGTRLTVT.

This clone was observed a few times. The CDR3 region is CASSLNYEVGQFF. The CDR3 nucleotides read TGTGCCAGCAGCCTAAATTACGAGGTCGGGCAGTTCTTC. This chain links TRBV14 with TRBJ2-1; D uncertain. This CDR3 comprises 13 residues. Germline loops: CDR1 SGHDN, CDR2 FVKESK. V lost 4 bases and J lost 12, with 16 bases in between.

The chain couples TRBV5-6 to TRBJ2-1, with TRBD1 identical over 9 bases. Germline CDR1 and CDR2: SGHDT and YYEEEE. The trim removed 4 bases at V and 15 bases at J, leaving 8 bases unmatched. The CDR3 is made up of 12 amino acids. CDR3 in amino acids: CASSETGGRRFF. The DNA for the CDR3 is TGTGCCAGCAGCGAGACAGGGGGTCGGCGGTTCTTC.

This sequence joins TRBV28 and TRBJ2-6; D is perhaps TRBD1 (7 bases). CDR1 and CDR2 from the germline V gene are MDHEN and SYDVKM. The CDR3 extends over 18 amino acids. V was trimmed by 3 bases and J by 4 bases, leaving 19 bases between them. CDR3 coding DNA: TGTGCCAGCAGTTTGGGGCGGGGCAGGGGGGTCGGGGCCAACGTCCTGACTTTC. Translating it yields CASSLGRGRGVGANVLTF.

This chain links TRBV6-5 with TRBJ1-5; the D gene is possibly TRBD1 (5 bases). The V gene's germline CDR1 is MNHEY and CDR2 SVGAGI. The CDR3 consists of 13 residues. V was trimmed by 8 bases and J by 1 base, leaving 9 bases between them. CDR3 DNA: TGTGCCAGCCAGGGAGGGAGCAATCAGCCCCAGCATTTT. It translates to CASQGGSNQPQHF.

This clone was seen a handful of times. V usage is TRBV27 and J usage is TRBJ1-1, with D uncertain. This CDR3 is 16 amino acids long. Trimming cost V 5 bases and J 1 base, with 17 bases left between them. Germline V gene data show CDR1 as MNHEY and CDR2 as SMNVEV (reference sequence). The CDR3, as DNA: TGTGCCAGCAGTCAATCCGGGATCGGAGGGAACACTGAAGCTTTCTTT. Protein sequence: CASSQSGIGGNTEAFF.

The chain employs TRBV7-2 and TRBJ1-6; TRBD1 might be the D (5 bases). Per germline, CDR1 SGHTA and CDR2 FQGNSA. V was shortened by 6 bases and J by 10 bases, with 10 bases between the two germline ends. The CDR3 consists of 12 residues. The CDR3 DNA is TGTGCCAGCAGACCCCCAGGGTCACCCCTCCACTTT. Translation: CASRPPGSPLHF.

The rearrangement uses TRBV6-6 and TRBJ1-5; 9 bases are a match to TRBD1. The trim removed 7 bases at V and 9 bases at J, leaving 7 bases unmatched. CDR1 and CDR2 from the germline V gene are MNHNY and SVGAGI (reference sequence). This CDR3 region has 13 residues. The CDR3 bases are TGTGCCAGCACCAGGGGACAGGGCCGGCCCCAGCATTTT. Its translation: CASTRGQGRPQHF.

The gene calls are TRBV5-1 and TRBJ1-4; tentatively, D is TRBD1 (5 bases). The CDR3 spans 15 residues. Germline CDR1 is SGHRS and CDR2 is YFSETQ. V dropped 4 bases and J dropped 0 bases, with 10 bases sitting between them. Here the CDR3 reads CASSPEGTTNEKLFF. The CDR3 DNA is TGCGCCAGCAGCCCGGAGGGGACAACTAATGAAAAACTGTTTTTT.

This sequence joins TRBV6-6 and TRBJ1-1, with no clear D. This CDR3 is 12 amino acids long. Germline V lookup: CDR1 MNHNY, CDR2 SVGAGI (reference sequence). The V gene lost 0 bases and the J gene lost 8 bases, with 7 bases spanning the gap. The CDR3 spells CASSYSGREAFF. CDR3 DNA sequence: TGTGCCAGCAGTTACTCGGGCAGGGAAGCTTTCTTT.

In its sample, this clone was seen a few times. Other nucleotide sequences in the sample specify the same CDR3. The chain recombines TRBV19 with TRBJ1-1; 7 nucleotides agree with TRBD1. J gave up 0 bases and V 10 bases, and 5 bases lay outside the gene matches. CDR3 length: 13 amino acids. The germline gives CDR1 LNHDA, CDR2 SQIVND (reference sequence). CDR3 residues: CATQGGLNTEAFF. The CDR3 DNA is TGTGCCACCCAGGGGGGCCTGAACACTGAAGCTTTCTTT.

The chain carries TRBV5-1 and TRBJ2-3; D may be TRBD2 (5 bases). CDR1 SGHRS and CDR2 YFSETQ come from the germline V gene. The V and J ends lost 1 base and 6 bases respectively, with 18 bases between them. The CDR3 consists of 16 residues. The CDR3 nucleotides are TGCGCCAGCAGCTTGCACGGGAACTACGAGACGGATACGCAGTATTTT. As protein: CASSLHGNYETDTQYF.